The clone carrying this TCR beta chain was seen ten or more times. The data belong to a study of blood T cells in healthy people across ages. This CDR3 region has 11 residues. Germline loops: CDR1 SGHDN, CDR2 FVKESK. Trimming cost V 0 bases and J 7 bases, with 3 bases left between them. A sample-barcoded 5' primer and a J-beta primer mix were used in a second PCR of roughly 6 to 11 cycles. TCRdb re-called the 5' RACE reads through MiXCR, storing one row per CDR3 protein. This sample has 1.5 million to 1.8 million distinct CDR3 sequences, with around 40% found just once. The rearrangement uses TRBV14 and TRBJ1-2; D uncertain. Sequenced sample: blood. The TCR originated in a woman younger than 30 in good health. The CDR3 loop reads CASSQDSGYTF. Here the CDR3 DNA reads TGTGCCAGCAGCCAAGACAGTGGCTACACCTTC. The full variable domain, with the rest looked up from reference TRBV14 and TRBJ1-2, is EAGVTQFPSHSVIEKGQTVTLRCDPISGHDNLYWYRRVMGKEIKFLLHFVKESKQDESGMPNNRFLAERTGGTYSTLKVQPAELEDSGVYFCASSQDSGYTFGSGTRLTVV.